The 14 T cell receptor beta chains below all came from one sample that was sequenced in a study of T cell responses to AZD1222 COVID-19 vaccine. TCRdb's copy holds only in-frame clones and misses some; the assay was immunoSEQ multiplex PCR. Of 110,000 or so clones listed, about 92% are singletons. The sample was peripheral blood, taken on day 0 of MenACWY control vaccination. The source is an adult in good health.

Written as DNA, the CDR3 is TGTGCCAGCAGCGGGACAGTGCTGCCGGCTGAAGCTTTCTTT. It codes for CASSGTVLPAEAFF. The gene calls are TRBV5-6 and TRBJ1-1; 7 bases are shared with TRBD1. This CDR3 has 14 amino acids. J was trimmed by 6 bases and V by 4 bases; bases with no gene match: 9. Looked up from germline, CDR1 is SGHDT and CDR2 is YYEEEE.

This chain uses TRBV5-1 with TRBJ1-2; D possibly corresponds to TRBD1 (5 bases). Germline lookup yields CDR1 SGHRS and CDR2 YFSETQ. V lost 7 bases and J 8 bases, leaving 24 bases between the germline ends. The CDR3 length is 15 residues. The CDR3 DNA is TGCGCCAGCGCCCCGCAGTGGCGTCACGGGGGAGGCTACACCTTC. Translating it yields CASAPQWRHGGGYTF. Using reference TRBV5-1 and TRBJ1-2 for the parts outside the CDR3, the full variable domain is KAGVTQTPRYLIKTRGQQVTLSCSPISGHRSVSWYQQTPGQGLQFLFEYFSETQRNKGNFPGRFSGRQFSNSRSEMNVSTLELGDSALYLCASAPQWRHGGGYTFGSGTRLTVV.

This clone was seen a single time. Here the CDR3 DNA reads TGTGCCAGCAGCCTCCAGCGGGGGGGCTACAATGAGCAGTTCTTC. Amino acid sequence: CASSLQRGGYNEQFF. The chain joins TRBV11-2 to TRBJ2-1, with 10 bases identical to TRBD2. Germline V gene data show CDR1 as SGHAT and CDR2 as FQNNGV. The CDR3 contains 15 residues. Trimming cost V 5 bases and J 3 bases; bases outside gene matches: 4.

This chain uses TRBV6-5 with TRBJ1-2; D perhaps matches TRBD1 (5 bases). Germline assignment: CDR1 MNHEY and CDR2 SVGAGI. The CDR3 covers 14 residues. Trimming cost V 10 bases and J 0 bases, with 15 bases left between them. This CDR3 reads CAISRGGANYGYTF. The DNA for the CDR3 is TGTGCCATTAGCCGGGGGGGAGCTAACTATGGCTACACCTTC.

The genes are TRBV7-2 and TRBJ1-5; D might be TRBD1 (6 bases). Trimming removed 4 bases from V and 3 bases from J, with 7 bases in between. The CDR3 spans 13 residues. Looked up from germline, CDR1 is SGHTA and CDR2 is FQGNSA. CDR3 sequence: CASSYRVNQPQHF. As DNA, the CDR3 is TGTGCCAGCAGCTACAGGGTCAATCAGCCCCAGCATTTT.

The V gene is TRBV11-3, the J gene TRBJ2-1; 9 bases are shared with TRBD1. V gave up 1 base and J gave up 4 bases; unmatched junction bases: 5. CDR1 and CDR2 (germline): SGHNT, YENEEA. The CDR3 has 16 residues. The DNA for the CDR3 is TGTGCCAGCAGCTTAGGAGGGACAGGGTCTTACAATGAGCAGTTCTTC. Translating gives CASSLGGTGSYNEQFF.

This clone was seen only a few times. This chain links TRBV7-6 with TRBJ1-3, with TRBD1 identical over 7 bases. J gave up 3 bases and V 3 bases, and 8 bases lay outside the gene matches. The germline V gene encodes CDR1 SGHVS and CDR2 FNYEAQ. The CDR3 is made up of 16 amino acids. The CDR3 loop is CASSFETGLFGNTIYF. CDR3 bases: TGTGCCAGCAGCTTTGAGACAGGGCTTTTTGGAAACACCATATATTTT.

J is TRBJ1-1 and V is TRBV5-1; TRBD1 agrees at 7 bases. The CDR3 spans 16 residues. The V and J ends lost 3 bases and 6 bases, in that order; junction bases with no gene match: 14. Looked up from germline, CDR1 is SGHRS and CDR2 is YFSETQ. Written as DNA, the CDR3 is TGCGCCAGCAGCTGGAATCCGGGACAGAGAGTCCCTGAAGCTTTCTTT. Translation gives CASSWNPGQRVPEAFF.

V gene TRBV28 combines with J gene TRBJ1-5; perhaps TRBD1 as D (5 bases). The V and J ends lost 1 base and 9 bases respectively, with 7 bases between them. The CDR3 consists of 12 residues. Per the germline V gene, CDR1 is MDHEN and CDR2 is SYDVKM. CDR3 amino acids: CASSLSGPPQHF. In nucleotides, the CDR3 is TGTGCCAGCAGTTTATCGGGGCCGCCCCAGCATTTT.

This chain joins TRBV7-9 and TRBJ1-1; perhaps TRBD1 as D (6 bases). The CDR3 sequence is 13 residues long. Trimming removed 6 bases at V and 4 bases at J, with 12 bases between. From germline, CDR1 is SEHNR and CDR2 FQNEAQ (reference sequence). The CDR3 region is CASRPSRGTEAFF. The CDR3 DNA sequence: TGTGCCAGCAGACCATCCAGGGGCACTGAAGCTTTCTTT.

V usage is TRBV19 and J usage is TRBJ1-2, with 9 bases matching TRBD1. The CDR3 extends over 14 amino acids. Trimming cost V 6 bases and J 8 bases; bases outside gene matches: 10. CDR1 LNHDA and CDR2 SQIVND come from the germline V gene (reference sequence). The CDR3 reads CASSYLQGAQGYTF. CDR3 coding DNA: TGTGCCAGTAGCTACTTACAGGGGGCGCAGGGCTACACCTTC. Together with reference TRBV19 and TRBJ1-2, the CDR3 gives the full variable domain: DGGITQSPKYLFRKEGQNVTLSCEQNLNHDAMYWYRQDPGQGLRLIYYSQIVNDFQKGDIAEGYSVSREKKESFPLTVTSAQKNPTAFYLCASSYLQGAQGYTFGSGTRLTVV.

As concerns this clone: The junction departs from germline at one end; a sequencing error may be responsible. The chain uses TRBV11-2 and TRBJ1-2; the match to TRBD1 covers 7 bases. The V gene's germline CDR1 is SGHAT and CDR2 FQNNGV. This CDR3 contains 15 residues. For the CDR3, the DNA is TGTGCCAGCAGTTTAGGGGACAGCCCTAACTATGGCTACACCTTC. Protein sequence: CASSLGDSPNYGYTF. The complete variable domain, with remaining parts taken from reference TRBV11-2 and TRBJ1-2, reads EAGVAQSPRYKIIEKRQSVAFWCNPISGHATLYWYQQILGQGPKLLIQFQNNGVVDDSQLPKDRFSAERLKGVDSTLKIQPAKLEDSAVYLCASSLGDSPNYGYTFGSGTRLTVV.

The chain is built from TRBV3-1 (or the pseudogene TRBV3-2) and TRBJ1-3; D is uncertain. Trimming removed 4 bases from V and 0 bases from J, with 7 bases in between. Germline V lookup: CDR1 LGHDT, CDR2 YNNKEL (reference sequence). This CDR3 is built from 14 residues. The CDR3 DNA reads as TGTGCCAGCAGCCTCCTGGGCTCTGGAAACACCATATATTTT. It translates to CASSLLGSGNTIYF.

The J gene is TRBJ1-5, the V gene TRBV2; 9 bases match TRBD1. The ends lost 8 bases at V and 3 bases at J; junction bases unmatched: 11. The CDR3 length is 16 residues. Per the germline V gene, CDR1 is SNHLY and CDR2 is FYNNEI. CDR3 sequence: CASSWTGAQYNQPQHF. The CDR3 coding sequence is TGTGCCAGCTCCTGGACAGGGGCACAGTACAATCAGCCCCAGCATTTT.